This T cell receptor beta chain comes out of a study of T-cell memory formation after mild COVID-19. V shed 4 bases and J shed 9 bases, with 12 bases lying between them. The CDR3 has 12 amino acids. cDNA libraries for TCR alpha and TCR beta, carrying sample barcodes and UMIs, came from 5'RACE with constant-segment primers. TCRdb ran MiXCR on the 5' RACE reads and lists one entry per CDR3 protein. The table includes approximately 450,000 distinct CDR3 sequences, 15% to 20% detected once. Study-wide results and caveats: Mainly CM and EM harbored the contracting CD4+ clones; mainly EMRA harbored the CD8+ ones. Day 15 to 85 contracting clones showed balanced CD4/CD8; day 15 to 37 expanders favored CD4+.

In its sample, this clonotype was seen many times. The antigen is not known. V usage is TRBV12-3 or TRBV12-4 and J usage is TRBJ2-5; D is ambiguous. The sample was PBMCs or a T cell subset sorted from them (not recorded which). This receptor was taken from an adult woman who had mild COVID-19 (a few samples of this study predate the infection). Cell type and time point are not known. CDR3 bases: TGTGCCAGCAGTTCGGCTCCACGGGCCCAGTACTTC. Protein product: CASSSAPRAQYF.